This passage covers 14 T cell receptor beta chains from one sample sequenced in a study of identifying expanded T cells in peripheral blood. Produced via immunoSEQ multiplex PCR; TCRdb's table is partial and in-frame only. The sample includes under 95,000 clones, over 75% of them seen just once. Sequencing input: blood. Receptors were obtained from a person between 18 and 70 years old in good health.

The genes are TRBV19 and TRBJ1-1; TRBD1 might be the D (5 bases). Trimming shortened V by 5 bases and J by 5 bases, and 12 bases separated the two germline ends. Germline CDR1 is LNHDA and CDR2 is SQIVND (reference sequence). The CDR3 is made up of 13 amino acids. CDR3 coding DNA: TGTGCCAGTAGTCCGGGGGGGGGAACTGAAGCTTTCTTT. It encodes CASSPGGGTEAFF.

The chain has TRBV5-1 and TRBJ1-1; TRBD1 might be the D (5 bases). With 6 bases removed from V and 1 base from J, the gap between germline ends came to 16 bases. The CDR3 is 15 amino acids. Germline V gene sequence: CDR1 SGHRS, CDR2 YFSETQ. CDR3 nucleotides: TGCGCCAGCACTTTAGGGGACGGCTCGAACACTGAAGCTTTCTTT. Its translation is CASTLGDGSNTEAFF.

J is TRBJ2-5 and V is TRBV5-1; the D gene is possibly TRBD2 (5 bases). Germline CDR1 and CDR2: SGHRS and YFSETQ. V was pared by 3 bases and J by 5 bases, with 5 bases between. CDR3 size: 11 residues. Here the CDR3 DNA reads TGCGCCAGCAGCTGGGAGGAGACCCAGTACTTC. This codes for CASSWEETQYF.

V is TRBV5-4 and J is TRBJ2-1; 8 bases agree with TRBD2. V dropped 1 base and J dropped 3; count of bases not matched to a gene: 9. Looked up from germline, CDR1 is SGHNT and CDR2 is YYREEE (reference sequence). This CDR3 spans 17 amino acids. DNA of the CDR3: TGTGCCAGCAGCTTGTCTGGCGGGAGGCTGATCTACAATGAGCAGTTCTTC. Amino acids: CASSLSGGRLIYNEQFF.

This chain joins TRBV5-1 and TRBJ2-5; possible D gene TRBD2, 6 bases. Trimming shortened V by 1 base and J by 3 bases, and 10 bases separated the two germline ends. Germline values: CDR1 SGHRS, CDR2 YFSETQ. The CDR3 sequence is 14 residues long. CDR3 coding DNA: TGCGCCAGCAGCTTGCGGGGACTTAAAGAGACCCAGTACTTC. Amino acids: CASSLRGLKETQYF.

The rearrangement links TRBV5-6 to TRBJ2-7; 8 nucleotides agree with TRBD1. This CDR3 comprises 14 residues. Per germline, CDR1 SGHDT and CDR2 YYEEEE. Trimming at V came to 5 bases and at J to 2 bases, leaving 6 bases not matched to a gene. CDR3 residues: CASRAGTGPYEQYF. The DNA of the CDR3 is TGTGCCAGCAGAGCCGGGACAGGCCCCTACGAGCAGTACTTC.

V is TRBV5-1 and J is TRBJ2-7; D is unresolved. Trimming pared 2 bases from V and 2 bases from J, leaving 14 bases between. The CDR3 length is 15 residues. Germline loops: CDR1 SGHRS, CDR2 YFSETQ. The DNA for the CDR3 is TGCGCCAGCAGCTTAATCTCCGGCCTAACCTACGAGCAGTACTTC. Its translation: CASSLISGLTYEQYF.

The gene calls are TRBV4-1 and TRBJ1-4, with TRBD1 identical over 7 bases. V was pared by 4 bases and J by 7 bases, with 12 bases of the junction left unmatched. The germline gives CDR1 MGHRA, CDR2 YSYEKL. The CDR3 totals 16 residues. The CDR3 spells CASSRNSGGGSEKLFF. The CDR3 DNA is TGCGCCAGCAGCCGAAACTCAGGGGGAGGGAGTGAAAAACTGTTTTTT.

The chain recombines TRBV6-5 with TRBJ2-1; the D is unclear. CDR3 length equals 14 residues. V was cut by 0 bases and J by 4 bases, with 7 bases left in between. CDR1 is MNHEY and CDR2 is SVGAGI in the germline V gene. The CDR3 sequence is CASSYSAGYNEQFF. DNA for the CDR3: TGTGCCAGCAGTTACTCGGCAGGTTACAATGAGCAGTTCTTC.

The chain links TRBV28 to TRBJ2-5; D might be TRBD1 (5 bases). The J call could be wrong; TRBJ2-7 is a better fit for the DNA end. Germline V lookup: CDR1 MDHEN, CDR2 SYDVKM. The CDR3 consists of 13 residues. CDR3 nucleotide sequence: TGTGCCAGCAGTTTAGGAGCTAGGGGCGAGCAGTACTTC. As protein: CASSLGARGEQYF.

V usage is TRBV5-1 and J usage is TRBJ1-1; 7 bases are shared with TRBD1. This CDR3 is 14 amino acids long. V gave up 3 bases and J gave up 4 bases; unmatched junction bases: 6. In germline, CDR1 is SGHRS, CDR2 YFSETQ. The CDR3 DNA reads as TGCGCCAGCAGCTCAGACAGGGTTTCCACTGAAGCTTTCTTT. It specifies CASSSDRVSTEAFF.

This rearrangement joins TRBV6-5 to TRBJ2-7, with TRBD2 identical over 8 bases. Germline V gene sequence: CDR1 MNHEY, CDR2 SVGAGI. There are 14 residues in the CDR3. With 4 bases clipped from V and 5 bases from J, the junction kept 7 bases outside the gene matches. CDR3 DNA sequence: TGTGCCAGCAGTTCGCGGGGGGCTCCAGACGAGCAGTACTTC. This codes for CASSSRGAPDEQYF.

The chain couples TRBV27 to TRBJ1-1, with unresolved D. Germline loops: CDR1 MNHEY, CDR2 SMNVEV (reference sequence). Trimming took off 6 bases at V and 1 base at J, with 9 bases between the two ends. The CDR3 consists of 13 residues. CDR3 sequence reads: CASSYRGNTEAFF. The CDR3 nucleotides read TGTGCCAGCAGCTACCGTGGGAACACTGAAGCTTTCTTT.

V is TRBV29-1 and J is TRBJ1-4, with TRBD1 matching 7 bases. Per germline, CDR1 SQVTM and CDR2 ANQGSEA. V trimming: 3 bases; J trimming: 10 bases; junction bases outside the gene matches: 8. CDR3 length: 13 residues. Written as DNA, the CDR3 is TGCAGCGTTGATCTCGGGCAGGGGGGAAAACTGTTTTTT. Amino acid sequence: CSVDLGQGGKLFF.